These 16 T cell receptor beta chains were sequenced from one sample in a study of blood T cells in healthy people across ages. A second PCR, run for roughly 7 to 12 cycles, used a sample-barcoded 5' primer plus a J-beta primer mix. MiXCR, run by TCRdb on the 5' RACE reads, gives a single entry per CDR3 protein. The profile covers around 940,000 distinct CDR3 sequences, with just over 50% appearing a single time and around 21% taken by the ten largest. The sequencing sample was made of blood. The receptors come from a woman aged 55-69 years in good health.

Only a few counts were recorded for this clonotype. The chain recombines TRBV7-2 with TRBJ1-5; no definite D call. CDR1 and CDR2 from the germline V gene are SGHTA and FQGNSA. This CDR3 spans 15 amino acids. V was shortened by 1 base and J by 6 bases, with 13 bases between the two germline ends. CDR3 sequence: CASSLGSGYGQPQHF. The DNA of the CDR3 is TGTGCCAGCAGCTTAGGGTCGGGGTACGGTCAGCCCCAGCATTTT.

The gene calls are TRBV20-1 and TRBJ1-5; D perhaps matches TRBD1 (6 bases). Trimming took 0 bases from V and 9 from J, leaving 21 bases between them. CDR3 length: 16 amino acids. Germline V lookup: CDR1 DFQATT, CDR2 SNEGSKA (reference sequence). In nucleotides, the CDR3 is TGCAGTGCTAGAGAAGGGGGGGCCAAAAATCGAAGGCCCCAGCATTTT. This codes for CSAREGGAKNRRPQHF.

This clonotype was observed a handful of times. The V and J genes are TRBV7-8 and TRBJ2-6; 8 bases line up with TRBD2. The ends lost 4 bases at V and 0 bases at J; junction bases unmatched: 8. Looked up from germline, CDR1 is SGHVS and CDR2 is FQNEAQ. This CDR3 has 18 residues. The CDR3 protein is CASSSGLAPSSGANVLTF. CDR3 DNA: TGTGCCAGCAGCTCCGGACTAGCTCCCAGCTCTGGGGCCAACGTCCTGACTTTC. Looking up the rest from reference TRBV7-8 and TRBJ2-6 gives the full variable domain: GAGVSQSPRYKVAKRGQDVALRCDPISGHVSLFWYQQALGQGPEFLTYFQNEAQLDKSGLPSDRFFAERPEGSVSTLKIQRTQQEDSAVYLCASSSGLAPSSGANVLTFGAGSRLTVL.

Turning to this clonotype: Mismatch with germline at one junction end may stem from a read error. This chain uses TRBV15 with TRBJ1-2; D remains ambiguous. CDR3 length equals 12 residues. Germline V gives CDR1 LNHNV, CDR2 YYDKDF (reference sequence). The CDR3: CATNRDHYGYTF. DNA of the CDR3: TGTGCCACCAACAGAGATCATTATGGCTACACCTTC.

This clonotype was counted many times. V is TRBV3-1 and J is TRBJ1-2, with no clear D. The germline V gene has CDR1 LGHDT and CDR2 YNNKEL (reference sequence). The germline V and J ends were trimmed by 6 bases and 4 bases, with 12 bases remaining between them. This CDR3 contains 13 residues. The CDR3 sequence is CASSPQGTYGYTF. CDR3 nucleotide sequence: TGTGCCAGCAGTCCTCAAGGTACCTATGGCTACACCTTC.

The chain uses TRBV7-8 and TRBJ1-2; 10 positions agree with TRBD1. The length of the CDR3 is 16 residues. Germline V lookup: CDR1 SGHVS, CDR2 FQNEAQ. Losses at the gene ends were 3 bases for V and 8 bases for J; bases not matched to a gene: 12. CDR3 in DNA: TGTGCCAGCAGCTTGTACGGCGGGACAGGGGTTGGCGGCTACACCTTC. Translation: CASSLYGGTGVGGYTF.

The chain recombines TRBV6-1 with TRBJ2-1, with 7 bases that match TRBD1. Germline values: CDR1 MNHNS, CDR2 SASEGT. The CDR3 loop spans 14 amino acids. With 4 bases clipped from V and 5 bases from J, the junction kept 5 bases outside the gene matches. Here the CDR3 DNA reads TGTGCCAGCAGTGCCGGGACAGTTAACAATGAGCAGTTCTTC. Translating it yields CASSAGTVNNEQFF.

The chain carries TRBV12-3 or TRBV12-4 and TRBJ2-1, with TRBD2 matching 14 bases. The CDR3 loop spans 19 amino acids. Trimming removed 4 bases from V and 2 bases from J; junction bases left unmatched: 10. This chain's CDR3 is CASSWETGLAGGAYNEQFF. The DNA for the CDR3 is TGTGCCAGCAGTTGGGAAACCGGACTAGCGGGAGGAGCCTACAATGAGCAGTTCTTC.

The V and J genes are TRBV5-1 and TRBJ2-5; D is perhaps TRBD1 or TRBD2 (6 bases each). The germline V and J ends were trimmed by 1 base and 11 bases, with 24 bases remaining between them. This CDR3 has 16 amino acids. CDR1 is SGHRS and CDR2 is YFSETQ in the germline V gene. The CDR3 loop is CASSLYGGGASNEQYF. The CDR3 DNA reads as TGCGCCAGCAGCTTGTATGGAGGGGGAGCCTCTAATGAGCAGTACTTC.

This clonotype was detected a few times. V gene TRBV27 combines with J gene TRBJ2-4; D is uncertain. The J call may not be correct, given that the DNA end is closer to TRBJ2-7. The length of the CDR3 is 16 residues. The germline V gene has CDR1 MNHEY and CDR2 SMNVEV (reference sequence). CDR3 residues: CASSWARSHRSSEQYF. CDR3 bases: TGTGCCAGCAGTTGGGCCCGATCGCACCGCTCTTCCGAGCAGTACTTC.

This chain links TRBV7-2 with TRBJ2-5; D may correspond to TRBD1 or TRBD2 (6 bases each). The DNA end favors TRBJ2-7, so the J call may be wrong. This CDR3 comprises 14 residues. Per the germline V gene, CDR1 is SGHTA and CDR2 is FQGNSA. The CDR3 here is CASSLGGSLYEQYF. DNA for the CDR3: TGTGCCAGCAGTCTGGGGGGCAGCCTGTACGAGCAGTACTTC.

The genes are TRBV29-1 and TRBJ2-1; D is possibly TRBD1 (6 bases). This CDR3 contains 14 residues. Germline CDR1 SQVTM, CDR2 ANQGSEA. Trimming removed 4 bases at V and 9 bases at J, with 19 bases between. CDR3 bases: TGCAGCGTTGTGGAAACAGGGACCTGGGGTGAGCAGTTCTTC. It specifies CSVVETGTWGEQFF.

V and J are TRBV28 and TRBJ2-2, with 7 positions matching TRBD2. The germline CDR1 and CDR2 sequences are MDHEN and SYDVKM. This CDR3 is 16 amino acids long. With 7 bases clipped from V and 0 bases from J, the junction kept 8 bases outside the gene matches. The CDR3 region is CASNPPGRSNTGELFF. CDR3 nucleotides: TGTGCCAGCAATCCCCCCGGGAGGTCGAACACCGGGGAGCTGTTTTTT.

The rearrangement joins TRBV4-3 to TRBJ2-5, with 10 bases lining up with TRBD2. The CDR3 is 14 residues long. Germline values: CDR1 LGHNA, CDR2 YSLEER. Trimming took 4 bases from V and 11 from J; bases not matched to a gene: 10. The CDR3 here is CASSRLAGAREQYF. As DNA, the CDR3 is TGCGCCAGCAGCCGTCTAGCGGGAGCGAGGGAGCAGTACTTC.

Many counts were recorded for this clonotype. The chain recombines TRBV4-3 with TRBJ2-2, with D possibly TRBD1 on 5 matching bases. Germline values: CDR1 LGHNA, CDR2 YSLEER. V was shortened by 0 bases and J by 5 bases, with 19 bases between the two germline ends. The CDR3 covers 18 residues. The CDR3 DNA is TGCGCCAGCAGCCAAGATCCAGGGCAGGGATACCCAACCGGGGAGCTGTTTTTT. This translates into CASSQDPGQGYPTGELFF.

As for this clonotype: An end of the junction does not agree with germline; a read error may underlie this. V and J are TRBV7-2 and TRBJ2-3; D may be TRBD2 (5 bases). Germline V lookup: CDR1 SGHTA, CDR2 FQGNSA. The CDR3 sequence is 15 residues long. CDR3 region: CAGSLARHPTDTQYF. In DNA, the CDR3 is TGTGCCGGCAGCTTAGCGAGGCACCCCACAGATACGCAGTATTTT.